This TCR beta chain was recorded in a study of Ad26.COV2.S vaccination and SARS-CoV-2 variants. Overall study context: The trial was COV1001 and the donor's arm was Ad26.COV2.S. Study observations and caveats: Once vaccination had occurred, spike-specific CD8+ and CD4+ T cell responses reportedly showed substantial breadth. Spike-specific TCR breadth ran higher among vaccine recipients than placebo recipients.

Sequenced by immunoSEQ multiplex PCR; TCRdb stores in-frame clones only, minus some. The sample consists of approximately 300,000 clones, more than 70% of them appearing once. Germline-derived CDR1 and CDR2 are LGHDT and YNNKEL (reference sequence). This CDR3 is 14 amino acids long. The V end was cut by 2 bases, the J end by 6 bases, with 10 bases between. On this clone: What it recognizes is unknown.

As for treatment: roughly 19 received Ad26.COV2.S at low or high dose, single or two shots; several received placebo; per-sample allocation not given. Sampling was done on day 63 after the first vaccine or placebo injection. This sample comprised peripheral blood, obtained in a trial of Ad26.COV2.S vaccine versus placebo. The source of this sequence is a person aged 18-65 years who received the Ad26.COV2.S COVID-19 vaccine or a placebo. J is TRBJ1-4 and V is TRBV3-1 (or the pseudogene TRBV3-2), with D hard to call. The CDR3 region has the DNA TGTGCCAGCAGCCAAAGGACTGTGGATGAAAAACTGTTTTTT. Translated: CASSQRTVDEKLFF.